This T cell receptor beta chain is from a study of T-cell reconstitution after alpha-beta-depleted transplantation in children. The library targeted TCRbeta and was prepared with unique molecular identifiers. Each CDR3 protein is one row after TCRdb ran MiXCR on the PCR reads. The sample carries 600,000 or so distinct CDR3 sequences, under 30% recorded once. Study-level findings and limits: Several hundred rapidly expanded clones from non-depleted graft cells reportedly supplied alpha-beta T cells about two months post-transplant. Surviving recipient T cells and intrathymic progenitors accounted for some patients' high TCRbeta diversity at day 60. Once a year had passed after transplant, T-cell counts and diversity came mostly from newly produced T cells.

In this sample, this clonotype turned up many times. Antigen: not known. V dropped 8 bases and J dropped 1 base, with 11 bases sitting between them. Germline V gene lookup returns CDR1 MDHEN and CDR2 SYDVKM. CDR3 size: 13 residues. This specimen consisted of PBMCs, mostly from graft donor cells, obtained 360 days after TCRalphabeta/CD19-depleted stem cell transplant. This TCR was sampled from a boy less than two years old who had a stem cell transplant for acute myeloid leukemia, so the T cells may come from the graft donor. V gene TRBV28 combines with J gene TRBJ1-1; D gene unclear. The CDR3, as DNA: TGTGCCAGCTCGTCAATTACGAACACTGAAGCTTTCTTT. Translated, it gives CASSSITNTEAFF.